The 24 T cell receptor beta chains reported below all come from one sample, sequenced in a study of cytomegalovirus exposure and HLA in healthy donors. The PCR had 60 Vbeta and 13 Jbeta primers. Here immunoSEQ multiplex PCR was the method, and the copy in TCRdb shows in-frame clones only, minus some. Of fewer than 350,000 clones in the sample, 85% to 90% were seen once. The specimen sequenced was PBMCs. Source of these receptors: a woman aged 18-29 years in good health and CMV-seronegative.

The DNA of the CDR3 is TGCGCCAGCAGCCGCGACCCCAGGGGGAATAGTGGCTACGAGCAGTACTTC. It codes for CASSRDPRGNSGYEQYF. This rearrangement joins TRBV5-1 to TRBJ2-5; 7 bases are a match to TRBD1. With the DNA end fitting TRBJ2-7 better, the J assignment may be wrong. The length of the CDR3 is 17 residues. Per the germline V gene, CDR1 is SGHRS and CDR2 is YFSETQ.

This rearrangement joins TRBV13 to TRBJ2-1, with 7 nucleotides matching TRBD2. The CDR3 length is 15 residues. V was clipped by 2 bases and J by 8 bases; unmatched bases: 9. Germline-derived CDR1 and CDR2 are PRHDT and FYEKMQ (reference sequence). CDR3 nucleotide sequence: TGTGCCAGCAGCTTATTCGGCGGGGGTTTCGATGAGCAGTTCTTC. Translation: CASSLFGGGFDEQFF.

In regard to this clone: Mismatch with germline at one junction end may stem from a read error. V gene TRBV7-9 combines with J gene TRBJ1-2; 8 positions match TRBD1. In germline, CDR1 is SEHNR, CDR2 FQNEAQ (reference sequence). The CDR3 sequence is 17 residues long. In DNA, the CDR3 is TGTTCCAGCAGCTCAAGTCTACAGGGGGTACTTAACTATGGCTACACCTTC. Translation gives CSSSSSLQGVLNYGYTF.

This clone was found a few times. This chain joins TRBV5-6 and TRBJ1-6; weak D call: TRBD1 (6 bases). V lost 0 bases, J lost 7 bases, and 17 bases lay in between. CDR1 is SGHDT and CDR2 is YYEEEE in the germline V gene. This CDR3 has 17 residues. DNA of the CDR3: TGTGCCAGCAGCTTGGCACAGGGAGGGACCTGGAATTCACCCCTCCACTTT. Amino acids: CASSLAQGGTWNSPLHF. Drawing the rest from reference TRBV5-6 and TRBJ1-6, the complete variable domain is DAGVTQSPTHLIKTRGQQVTLRCSPKSGHDTVSWYQQALGQGPQFIFQYYEEEERQRGNFPDRFSGHQFPNYSSELNVNALLLGDSALYLCASSLAQGGTWNSPLHFGNGTRLTVT.

The chain carries TRBV7-3 and TRBJ2-1; 8 nucleotides line up with TRBD2. J gave up 0 bases and V 6 bases, and 4 bases lay outside the gene matches. This CDR3 contains 15 residues. Per germline, CDR1 SGHTA and CDR2 FQGTGA. This chain's CDR3 is CASSLAGISYNEQFF. The DNA for the CDR3 is TGTGCCAGCAGTTTAGCGGGGATCTCCTACAATGAGCAGTTCTTC. The full variable domain, completed using reference TRBV7-3 and TRBJ2-1, is GAGVSQTPSNKVTEKGKYVELRCDPISGHTALYWYRQSLGQGPEFLIYFQGTGAADDSGLPNDRFFAVRPEGSVSTLKIQRTERGDSAVYLCASSLAGISYNEQFFGPGTRLTVL.

This clone has just a few counts. The V call is TRBV6-6, the J call TRBJ1-1; no firm D call. Germline V gene data show CDR1 as MNHNY and CDR2 as SVGAGI (reference sequence). V was shortened by 5 bases and J by 0 bases, with 16 bases between the two germline ends. This CDR3 is built from 16 residues. The CDR3 loop is CASSPPPYGVNTEAFF. CDR3 sequence (DNA): TGTGCCAGCAGTCCCCCCCCGTACGGGGTGAACACTGAAGCTTTCTTT.

The gene calls are TRBV6-1 and TRBJ2-1; TRBD2 agrees at 9 bases. With V trimmed by 3 bases and J by 4 bases, 13 bases remained unmatched. From germline, CDR1 is MNHNS and CDR2 SASEGT. This CDR3 region has 18 residues. The CDR3 protein is CASSDRPYTRGGYNEQFF. The CDR3 DNA reads TGTGCCAGCAGTGATCGTCCGTATACGCGGGGGGGGTACAATGAGCAGTTCTTC.

The gene calls are TRBV4-1 and TRBJ2-7; a possible D gene is TRBD2 (5 bases). The CDR3 is made up of 13 amino acids. The germline V and J ends were trimmed by 5 bases and 2 bases, with 10 bases remaining between them. Germline V gives CDR1 MGHRA, CDR2 YSYEKL. The CDR3 sequence: CASSSDSTYEQYF. CDR3 coding DNA: TGCGCCAGCAGCTCGGACTCTACCTACGAGCAGTACTTC.

The chain carries TRBV21-1 and TRBJ2-3; TRBD2 was called by the table and not checked on the DNA. TRBV21-1 is designated a pseudogene. The CDR3 totals 20 residues. The chain's CDR3 is CASSKLWLAGVSFRTDTQYF. The CDR3 nucleotides read TGTGCCAGCAGCAAACTGTGGCTAGCGGGGGTCTCATTCCGCACAGATACGCAGTATTTT.

The chain combines TRBV13 with TRBJ2-1, with 8 bases that match TRBD2. CDR3 size: 17 residues. Trimming cost V 5 bases and J 7 bases; bases outside gene matches: 16. Germline V gives CDR1 PRHDT, CDR2 FYEKMQ (reference sequence). In DNA, the CDR3 is TGTGCCAGCAGCCCCGGACTCAGCGGGGGCCTTAGAAATGAGCAGTTCTTC. It translates to CASSPGLSGGLRNEQFF.

This clone was found a few times. The chain uses TRBV6-5 and TRBJ2-3; D gene uncertain. CDR1 MNHEY and CDR2 SVGAGI come from the germline V gene. The CDR3 sequence is 15 residues long. V was pared by 5 bases and J by 2 bases, with 14 bases between. CDR3 DNA sequence: TGTGCCAGCAGTAGCGAGGAGACCTACACAGATACGCAGTATTTT. Translation: CASSSEETYTDTQYF.

Written as DNA, the CDR3 is TGTGCCAGTAGTCCATACAGGGAGAAAAAAGAGACCCAGTACTTC. Its translation: CASSPYREKKETQYF. This chain connects TRBV19 to TRBJ2-5, with D possibly TRBD1 on 6 matching bases. Trimming took off 5 bases at V and 3 bases at J, with 16 bases between the two ends. The CDR3 is 15 residues long. Germline CDR1 and CDR2: LNHDA and SQIVND (reference sequence). Together with reference TRBV19 and TRBJ2-5, the CDR3 gives the full variable domain: DGGITQSPKYLFRKEGQNVTLSCEQNLNHDAMYWYRQDPGQGLRLIYYSQIVNDFQKGDIAEGYSVSREKKESFPLTVTSAQKNPTAFYLCASSPYREKKETQYFGPGTRLLVL.

The chain has TRBV6-5 and TRBJ1-6; unclear D gene. The V gene's germline CDR1 is MNHEY and CDR2 SVGAGI. CDR3 length: 14 residues. V was pared by 5 bases and J by 8 bases, with 13 bases between. DNA of the CDR3: TGTGCCAGCAGTCCCGGGGAGTCCTATTCACCCCTCCACTTT. It translates to CASSPGESYSPLHF.

The chain carries TRBV19 and TRBJ1-6; D is unclear. Trimming pared 2 bases from V and 10 bases from J, leaving 9 bases between. The CDR3 consists of 13 residues. Germline V CDR1 and CDR2: LNHDA, SQIVND (reference sequence). CDR3 sequence (DNA): TGTGCCAGTAGTATAACCGGAGACTCACCCCTCCACTTT. Encoded protein: CASSITGDSPLHF.

In its sample, this clone was seen once. The J gene is TRBJ1-2, the V gene TRBV7-6; weak D call: TRBD1 (6 bases). Germline CDR1 SGHVS, CDR2 FNYEAQ. The V end was cut by 1 base, the J end by 0 bases, with 9 bases between. The CDR3 covers 15 residues. The CDR3 here is CASSLGGTPNYGYTF. CDR3 bases: TGTGCCAGCAGCTTAGGGGGGACACCTAACTATGGCTACACCTTC.

The chain has TRBV6-5 and TRBJ1-2; D is perhaps TRBD1 (6 bases). V gave up 6 bases and J gave up 6 bases, with 14 bases separating them. Germline V gene sequence: CDR1 MNHEY, CDR2 SVGAGI. This CDR3 is 13 amino acids long. The CDR3 is CASRPPGADGYTF. Written as DNA, the CDR3 is TGTGCCAGCAGACCGCCAGGGGCGGATGGCTACACCTTC.

The rearrangement uses TRBV5-6 and TRBJ1-4; no clear D. With 4 bases removed from V and 4 bases from J, the gap between germline ends came to 20 bases. The CDR3 sequence is 17 residues long. The germline CDR1 and CDR2 sequences are SGHDT and YYEEEE. CDR3 loop: CASSPFEAAKGNEKLFF. The CDR3 nucleotides are TGTGCCAGCAGCCCCTTCGAAGCGGCGAAGGGTAATGAAAAACTGTTTTTT.

J is TRBJ2-2 and V is TRBV6-5; 9 bases align to TRBD1. J was trimmed by 9 bases and V by 4 bases; bases with no gene match: 3. Germline CDR1 and CDR2: MNHEY and SVGAGI. The CDR3 extends over 13 amino acids. CDR3 DNA: TGTGCCAGCAGTTCTACAGGGGGCCGGGAGCTGTTTTTT. This codes for CASSSTGGRELFF.

With respect to this clone: Germline is not matched at one junction end, which may reflect a read error. V usage is TRBV7-9 and J usage is TRBJ1-4, with unresolved D. The CDR3 length is 13 residues. The germline gives CDR1 SEHNR, CDR2 FQNEAQ (reference sequence). The CDR3 here is CSSSLSSAEKLFF. The CDR3 DNA follows: TGTTCCAGCAGCTTAAGTAGTGCCGAAAAACTGTTTTTT.

The chain carries TRBV11-1 and TRBJ2-2; D uncertain. This CDR3 has 14 residues. CDR1 SGHAT and CDR2 FQDESV come from the germline V gene (reference sequence). Deletions cut 1 base from V and 1 base from J, with 4 bases between. CDR3 nucleotides: TGTGCCAGCAGCTTAGGACAGAACACCGGGGAGCTGTTTTTT. This gives the protein CASSLGQNTGELFF.

The chain joins TRBV2 to TRBJ1-2; the match to TRBD1 covers 10 bases. Germline V gives CDR1 SNHLY, CDR2 FYNNEI. J lost 2 bases, V lost 1 base, and 4 bases had no gene match. This CDR3 comprises 16 residues. The CDR3 DNA reads TGTGCCAGCAGTGAAGGTGTGGGACAGGGGAACTATGGCTACACCTTC. Its translation: CASSEGVGQGNYGYTF. Combining the CDR3 with reference TRBV2 and TRBJ1-2 gives the whole variable domain EPEVTQTPSHQVTQMGQEVILRCVPISNHLYFYWYRQILGQKVEFLVSFYNNEISEKSEIFDDQFSVERPDGSNFTLKIRSTKLEDSAMYFCASSEGVGQGNYGYTFGSGTRLTVV.

This clone was detected once. The chain carries TRBV6-4 and TRBJ2-1; a possible D gene is TRBD2 (5 bases). The germline V gene encodes CDR1 MRHNA and CDR2 SNTAGT. The V gene lost 0 bases and the J gene lost 4 bases, with 13 bases spanning the gap. CDR3 length equals 16 residues. The CDR3 DNA reads as TGTGCCAGCAGTGACTCGAGGACTCAAATTTACAATGAGCAGTTCTTC. Translated, it gives CASSDSRTQIYNEQFF.

This chain uses TRBV5-6 with TRBJ2-1, with 7 bases aligning to TRBD1. CDR1 and CDR2 (germline): SGHDT, YYEEEE. The CDR3 spans 16 residues. With V trimmed by 3 bases and J by 5 bases, 11 bases remained unmatched. In DNA form, the CDR3 reads TGTGCCAGCAGCTCAAGTCCGGGACAGACAAACAATGAGCAGTTCTTC. The encoded protein is CASSSSPGQTNNEQFF.

This chain links TRBV2 with TRBJ1-2; D uncertain. V was pared by 1 base and J by 2 bases, with 11 bases between. This CDR3 has 15 residues. Germline V CDR1 and CDR2: SNHLY, FYNNEI. The CDR3 DNA is TGTGCCAGCAGTGAAGGCGGGCCCATGAACTATGGCTACACCTTC. Its protein product is CASSEGGPMNYGYTF.